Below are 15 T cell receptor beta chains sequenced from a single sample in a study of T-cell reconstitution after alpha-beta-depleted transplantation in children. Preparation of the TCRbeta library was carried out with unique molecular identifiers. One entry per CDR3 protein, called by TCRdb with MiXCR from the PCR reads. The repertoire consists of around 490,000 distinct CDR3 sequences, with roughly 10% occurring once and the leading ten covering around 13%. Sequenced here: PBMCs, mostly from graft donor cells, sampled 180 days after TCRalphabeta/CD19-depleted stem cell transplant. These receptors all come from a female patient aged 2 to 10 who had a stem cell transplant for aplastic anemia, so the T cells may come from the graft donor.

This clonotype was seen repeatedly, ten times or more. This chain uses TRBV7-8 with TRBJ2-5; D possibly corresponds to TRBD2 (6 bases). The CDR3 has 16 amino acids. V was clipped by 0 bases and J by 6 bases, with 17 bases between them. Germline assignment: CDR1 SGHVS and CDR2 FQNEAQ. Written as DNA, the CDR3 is TGTGCCAGCAGCTTAGCGGGAGGACCGCGAGGAAAGACCCAGTACTTC. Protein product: CASSLAGGPRGKTQYF.

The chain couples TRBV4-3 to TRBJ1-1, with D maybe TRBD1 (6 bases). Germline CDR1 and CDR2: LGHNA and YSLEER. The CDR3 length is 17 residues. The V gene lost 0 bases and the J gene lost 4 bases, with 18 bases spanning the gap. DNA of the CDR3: TGCGCCAGCAGCCAAGATAGAGCGGGCGGGGGCCGCACTGAAGCTTTCTTT. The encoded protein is CASSQDRAGGGRTEAFF.

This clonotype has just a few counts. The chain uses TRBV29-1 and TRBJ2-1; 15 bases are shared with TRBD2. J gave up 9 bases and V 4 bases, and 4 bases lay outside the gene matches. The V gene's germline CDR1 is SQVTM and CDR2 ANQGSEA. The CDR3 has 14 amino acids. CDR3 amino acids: CSVGGLAGGGEQFF. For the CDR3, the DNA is TGCAGCGTTGGAGGACTAGCGGGAGGGGGTGAGCAGTTCTTC.

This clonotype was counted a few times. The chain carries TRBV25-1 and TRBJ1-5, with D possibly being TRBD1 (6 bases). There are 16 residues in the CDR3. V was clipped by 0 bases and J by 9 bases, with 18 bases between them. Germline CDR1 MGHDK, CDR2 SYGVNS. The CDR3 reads CASSEYPGLPGAPQHF. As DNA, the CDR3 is TGTGCCAGCAGTGAATACCCGGGTCTTCCAGGGGCGCCCCAGCATTTT.

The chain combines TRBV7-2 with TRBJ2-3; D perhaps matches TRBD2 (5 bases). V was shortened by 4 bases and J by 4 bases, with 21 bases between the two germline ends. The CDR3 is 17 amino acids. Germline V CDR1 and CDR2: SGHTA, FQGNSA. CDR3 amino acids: CASSSERRLPGADTQYF. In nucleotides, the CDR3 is TGTGCCAGCAGCTCGGAGAGGAGGTTACCCGGCGCAGATACGCAGTATTTT.

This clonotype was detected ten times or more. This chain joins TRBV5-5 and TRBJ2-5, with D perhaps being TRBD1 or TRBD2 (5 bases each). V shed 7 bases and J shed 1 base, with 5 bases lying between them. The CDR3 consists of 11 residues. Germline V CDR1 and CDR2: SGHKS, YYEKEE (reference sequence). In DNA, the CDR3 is TGTGCCAGCGGGGGCCAAGAGACCCAGTACTTC. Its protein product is CASGGQETQYF. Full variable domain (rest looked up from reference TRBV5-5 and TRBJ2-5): DAGVTQSPTHLIKTRGQQVTLRCSPISGHKSVSWYQQVLGQGPQFIFQYYEKEERGRGNFPDRFSARQFPNYSSELNVNALLLGDSALYLCASGGQETQYFGPGTRLLVL.

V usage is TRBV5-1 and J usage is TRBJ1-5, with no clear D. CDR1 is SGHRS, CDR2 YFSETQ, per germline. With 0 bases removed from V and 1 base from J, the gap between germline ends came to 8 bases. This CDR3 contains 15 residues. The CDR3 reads CASSLGDSSNQPQHF. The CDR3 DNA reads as TGCGCCAGCAGCTTGGGGGATTCCAGCAATCAGCCCCAGCATTTT.

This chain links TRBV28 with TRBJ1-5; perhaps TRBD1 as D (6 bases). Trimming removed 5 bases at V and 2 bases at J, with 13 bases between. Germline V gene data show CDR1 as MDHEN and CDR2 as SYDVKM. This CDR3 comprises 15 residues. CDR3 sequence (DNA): TGTGCCAGCAGTGGCGGCAGGGGCGGCAATCAGCCCCAGCATTTT. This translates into CASSGGRGGNQPQHF.

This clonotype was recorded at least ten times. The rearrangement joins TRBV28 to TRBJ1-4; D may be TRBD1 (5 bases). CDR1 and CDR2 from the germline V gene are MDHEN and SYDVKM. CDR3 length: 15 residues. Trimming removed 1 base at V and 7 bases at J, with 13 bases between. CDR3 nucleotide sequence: TGTGCCAGCAGTTTATCGGGGGACTTCGTTGAAAAACTGTTTTTT. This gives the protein CASSLSGDFVEKLFF. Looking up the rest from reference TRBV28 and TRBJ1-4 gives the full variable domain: DVKVTQSSRYLVKRTGEKVFLECVQDMDHENMFWYRQDPGLGLRLIYFSYDVKMKEKGDIPEGYSVSREKKERFSLILESASTNQTSMYLCASSLSGDFVEKLFFGSGTQLSVL.

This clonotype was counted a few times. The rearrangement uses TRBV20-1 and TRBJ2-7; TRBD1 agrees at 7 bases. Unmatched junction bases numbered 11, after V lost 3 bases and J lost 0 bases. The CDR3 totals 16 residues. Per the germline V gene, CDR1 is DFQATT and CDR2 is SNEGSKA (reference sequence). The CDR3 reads CSARKIGTAISYEQYF. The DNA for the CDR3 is TGCAGTGCTAGGAAAATTGGGACAGCGATCTCCTACGAGCAGTACTTC.

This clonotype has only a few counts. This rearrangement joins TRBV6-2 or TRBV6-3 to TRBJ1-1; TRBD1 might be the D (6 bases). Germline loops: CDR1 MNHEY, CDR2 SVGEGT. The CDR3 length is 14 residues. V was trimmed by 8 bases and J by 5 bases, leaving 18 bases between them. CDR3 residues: CASGHPGDRTEAFF. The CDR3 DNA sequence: TGTGCCAGCGGTCATCCAGGGGATCGGACTGAAGCTTTCTTT.

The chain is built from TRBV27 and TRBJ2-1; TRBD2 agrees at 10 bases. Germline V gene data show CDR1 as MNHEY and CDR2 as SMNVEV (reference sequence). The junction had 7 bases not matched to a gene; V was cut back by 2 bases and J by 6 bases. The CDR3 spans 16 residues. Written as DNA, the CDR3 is TGTGCCAGCAGTTTACCCGGGACTAGCGCGGTCAATGAGCAGTTCTTC. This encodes CASSLPGTSAVNEQFF.

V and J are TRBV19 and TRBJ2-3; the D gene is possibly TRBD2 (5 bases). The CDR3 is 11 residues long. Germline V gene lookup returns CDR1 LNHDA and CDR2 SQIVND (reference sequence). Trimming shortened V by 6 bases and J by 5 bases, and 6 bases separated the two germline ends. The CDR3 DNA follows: TGTGCCAGTAGAGAGGGAGATACGCAGTATTTT. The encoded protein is CASREGDTQYF.

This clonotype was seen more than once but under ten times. The CDR3 reads CASSIRDRGLSPSYNEQFF. CDR3 coding DNA: TGTGCCAGCAGCATCCGGGACAGGGGGCTTAGCCCTAGCTACAATGAGCAGTTCTTC. The V call is TRBV11-1, the J call TRBJ2-1; 12 bases are shared with TRBD1. The CDR3 runs to 19 residues. In germline, CDR1 is SGHAT, CDR2 FQDESV (reference sequence). With V trimmed by 5 bases and J by 3 bases, 14 bases remained unmatched.

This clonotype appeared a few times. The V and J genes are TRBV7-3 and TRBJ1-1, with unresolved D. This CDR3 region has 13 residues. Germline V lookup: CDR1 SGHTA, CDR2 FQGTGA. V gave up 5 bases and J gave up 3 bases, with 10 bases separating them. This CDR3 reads CASSKIRDTEAFF. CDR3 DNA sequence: TGTGCCAGCAGCAAGATACGGGACACTGAAGCTTTCTTT.